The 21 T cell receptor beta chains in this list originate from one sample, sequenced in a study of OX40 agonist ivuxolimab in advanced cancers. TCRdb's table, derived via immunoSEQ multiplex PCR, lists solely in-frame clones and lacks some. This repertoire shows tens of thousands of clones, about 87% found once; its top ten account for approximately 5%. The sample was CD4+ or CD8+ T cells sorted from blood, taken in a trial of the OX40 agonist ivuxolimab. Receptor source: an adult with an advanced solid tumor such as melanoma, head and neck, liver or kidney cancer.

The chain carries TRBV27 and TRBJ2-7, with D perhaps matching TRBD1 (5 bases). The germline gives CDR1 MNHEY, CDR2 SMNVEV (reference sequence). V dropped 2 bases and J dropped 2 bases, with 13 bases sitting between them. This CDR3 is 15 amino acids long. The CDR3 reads CASSLGQGRAYEQYF. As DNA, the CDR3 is TGTGCCAGCAGTTTAGGGCAGGGTAGGGCCTACGAGCAGTACTTC.

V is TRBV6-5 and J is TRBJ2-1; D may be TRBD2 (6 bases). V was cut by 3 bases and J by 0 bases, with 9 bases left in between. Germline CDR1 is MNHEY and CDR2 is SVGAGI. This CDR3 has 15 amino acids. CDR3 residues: CASSYSGGSYNEQFF. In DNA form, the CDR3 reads TGTGCCAGCAGTTATAGCGGAGGCTCCTACAATGAGCAGTTCTTC.

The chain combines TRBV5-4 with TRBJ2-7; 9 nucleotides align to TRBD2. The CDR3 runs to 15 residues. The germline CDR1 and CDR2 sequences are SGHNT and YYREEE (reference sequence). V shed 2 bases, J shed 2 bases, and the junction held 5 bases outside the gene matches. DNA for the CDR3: TGTGCCAGCAGCTTCCCGCTAGCGGGGACCTACGAGCAGTACTTC. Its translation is CASSFPLAGTYEQYF.

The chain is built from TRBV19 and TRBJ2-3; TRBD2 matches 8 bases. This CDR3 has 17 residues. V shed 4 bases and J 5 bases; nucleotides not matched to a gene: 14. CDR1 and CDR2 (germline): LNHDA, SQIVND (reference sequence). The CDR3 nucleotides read TGTGCCAGTAGTAGGACGCTTAGCGGGATCGCGCTAGATACGCAGTATTTT. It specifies CASSRTLSGIALDTQYF.

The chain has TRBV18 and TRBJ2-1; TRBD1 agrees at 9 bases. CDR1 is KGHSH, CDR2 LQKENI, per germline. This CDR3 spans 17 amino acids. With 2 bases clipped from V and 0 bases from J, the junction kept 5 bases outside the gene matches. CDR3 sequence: CASSPTGTGSSYNEQFF. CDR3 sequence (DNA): TGTGCCAGCTCACCAACCGGGACAGGGAGCTCCTACAATGAGCAGTTCTTC.

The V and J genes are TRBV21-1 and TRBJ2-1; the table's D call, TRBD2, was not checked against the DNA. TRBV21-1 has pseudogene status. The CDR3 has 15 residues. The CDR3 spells CASSKRERIYNEQFF. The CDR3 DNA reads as TGTGCCAGCAGCAAACGGGAGCGAATCTACAATGAGCAGTTCTTC.

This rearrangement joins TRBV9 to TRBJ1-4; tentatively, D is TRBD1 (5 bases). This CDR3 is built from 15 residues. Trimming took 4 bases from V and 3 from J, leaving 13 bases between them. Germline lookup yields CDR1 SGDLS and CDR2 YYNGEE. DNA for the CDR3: TGTGCCAGCAGCACGGACGGGGGACCTAATGAAAAACTGTTTTTT. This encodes CASSTDGGPNEKLFF. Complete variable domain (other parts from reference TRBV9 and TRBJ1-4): DSGVTQTPKHLITATGQRVTLRCSPRSGDLSVYWYQQSLDQGLQFLIQYYNGEERAKGNILERFSAQQFPDLHSELNLSSLELGDSALYFCASSTDGGPNEKLFFGSGTQLSVL.

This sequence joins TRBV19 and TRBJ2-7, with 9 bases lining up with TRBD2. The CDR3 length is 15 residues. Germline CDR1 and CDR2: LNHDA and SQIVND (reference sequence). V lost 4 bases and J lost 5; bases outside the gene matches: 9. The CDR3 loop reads CASSTRLADPHEQYF. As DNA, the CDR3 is TGTGCCAGTAGTACCCGACTAGCGGATCCCCACGAGCAGTACTTC. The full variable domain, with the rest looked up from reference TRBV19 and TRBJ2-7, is DGGITQSPKYLFRKEGQNVTLSCEQNLNHDAMYWYRQDPGQGLRLIYYSQIVNDFQKGDIAEGYSVSREKKESFPLTVTSAQKNPTAFYLCASSTRLADPHEQYFGPGTRLTVT.

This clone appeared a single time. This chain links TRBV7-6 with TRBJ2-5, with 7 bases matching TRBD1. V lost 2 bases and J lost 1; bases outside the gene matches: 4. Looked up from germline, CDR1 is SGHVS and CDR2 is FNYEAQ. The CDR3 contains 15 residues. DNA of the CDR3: TGTGCCAGCAGCTTAATAAGGGGGCTCCAAGAGACCCAGTACTTC. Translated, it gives CASSLIRGLQETQYF. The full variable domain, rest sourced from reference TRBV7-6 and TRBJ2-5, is GAGVSQSPRYKVTKRGQDVALRCDPISGHVSLYWYRQALGQGPEFLTYFNYEAQQDKSGLPNDRFSAERPEGSISTLTIQRTEQRDSAMYRCASSLIRGLQETQYFGPGTRLLVL.

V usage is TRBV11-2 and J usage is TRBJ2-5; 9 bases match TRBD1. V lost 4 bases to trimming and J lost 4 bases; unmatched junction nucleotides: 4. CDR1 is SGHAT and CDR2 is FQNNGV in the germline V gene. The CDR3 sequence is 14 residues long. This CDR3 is CASSSYRGLETQYF. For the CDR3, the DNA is TGTGCCAGCAGCTCCTACAGGGGGCTAGAGACCCAGTACTTC.

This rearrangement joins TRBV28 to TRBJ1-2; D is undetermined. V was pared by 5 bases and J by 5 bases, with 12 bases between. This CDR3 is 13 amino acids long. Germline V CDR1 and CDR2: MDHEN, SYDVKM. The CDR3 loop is CASSPVSEYGYTF. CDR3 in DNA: TGTGCCAGCAGTCCGGTATCGGAGTATGGCTACACCTTC.

Here the CDR3 reads CASSYLRDQPQHF. CDR3 sequence (DNA): TGTGCCAGCAGTTACTTAAGAGATCAGCCCCAGCATTTT. This chain connects TRBV6-5 to TRBJ1-5; D is unresolved. The V gene lost 1 base and the J gene lost 5 bases, with 6 bases spanning the gap. CDR3 length equals 13 residues. CDR1 is MNHEY and CDR2 is SVGAGI in the germline V gene.

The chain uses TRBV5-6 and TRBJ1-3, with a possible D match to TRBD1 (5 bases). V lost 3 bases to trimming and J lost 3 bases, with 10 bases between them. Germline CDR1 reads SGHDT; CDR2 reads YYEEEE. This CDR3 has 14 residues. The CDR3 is CASSSPGRGNTIYF. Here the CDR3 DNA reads TGTGCCAGCAGCTCGCCGGGACGTGGAAACACCATATATTTT.

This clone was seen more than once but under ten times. The CDR3 loop reads CASSGGRNVNQPQHF. The CDR3 nucleotides read TGTGCCAGCAGTGGGGGGCGGAACGTAAATCAGCCCCAGCATTTT. J is TRBJ1-5 and V is TRBV2, with D tentatively TRBD1 (6 bases). The V end was cut by 4 bases, the J end by 4 bases, with 14 bases between. Per germline, CDR1 SNHLY and CDR2 FYNNEI. The CDR3 totals 15 residues.

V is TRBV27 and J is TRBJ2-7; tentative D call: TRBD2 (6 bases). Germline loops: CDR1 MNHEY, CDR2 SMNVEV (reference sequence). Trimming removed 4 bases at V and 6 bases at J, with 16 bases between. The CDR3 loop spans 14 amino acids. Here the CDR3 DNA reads TGTGCCAGCAGTTCCCGACTAGTTCTCGGCGAGCAGTACTTC. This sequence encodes CASSSRLVLGEQYF.

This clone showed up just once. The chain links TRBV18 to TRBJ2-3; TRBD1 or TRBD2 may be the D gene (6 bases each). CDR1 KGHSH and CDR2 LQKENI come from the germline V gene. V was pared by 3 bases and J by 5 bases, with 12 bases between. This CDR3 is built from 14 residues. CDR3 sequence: CASSPTRGGDTQYF. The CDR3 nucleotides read TGTGCCAGCTCACCGACCAGGGGAGGAGATACGCAGTATTTT.

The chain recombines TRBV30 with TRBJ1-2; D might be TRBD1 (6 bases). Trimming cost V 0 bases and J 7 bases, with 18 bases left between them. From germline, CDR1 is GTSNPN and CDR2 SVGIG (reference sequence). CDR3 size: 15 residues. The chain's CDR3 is CAWSVSSRGKSGYTF. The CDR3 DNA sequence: TGTGCCTGGAGTGTGTCATCGAGGGGGAAGTCTGGCTACACCTTC. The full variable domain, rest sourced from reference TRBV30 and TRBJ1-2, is SQTIHQWPATLVQPVGSPLSLECTVEGTSNPNLYWYRQAAGRGLQLLFYSVGIGQISSEVPQNLSASRPQDRQFILSSKKLLLSDSGFYLCAWSVSSRGKSGYTFGSGTRLTVV.

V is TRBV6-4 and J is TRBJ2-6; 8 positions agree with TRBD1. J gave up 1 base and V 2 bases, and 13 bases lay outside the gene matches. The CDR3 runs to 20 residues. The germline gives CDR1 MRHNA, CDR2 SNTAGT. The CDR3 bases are TGTGCCAGCAGTGACCGAGGACAGGGAAAGTCGCCGTCTGGGGCCAACGTCCTGACTTTC. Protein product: CASSDRGQGKSPSGANVLTF.

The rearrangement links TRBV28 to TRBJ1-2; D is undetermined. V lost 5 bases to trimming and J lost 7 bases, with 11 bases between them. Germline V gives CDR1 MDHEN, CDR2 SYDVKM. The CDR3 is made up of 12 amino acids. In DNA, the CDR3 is TGTGCCAGCAGTGAACGCCCCAGTGGCTACACCTTC. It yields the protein CASSERPSGYTF.

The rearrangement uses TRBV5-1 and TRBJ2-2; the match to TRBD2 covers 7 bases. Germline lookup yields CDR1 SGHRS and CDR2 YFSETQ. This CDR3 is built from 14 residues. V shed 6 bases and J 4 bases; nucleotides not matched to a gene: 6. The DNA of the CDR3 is TGCGCCAGCAAGTCCCTAGCGGCCACCGGGGAGCTGTTTTTT. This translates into CASKSLAATGELFF. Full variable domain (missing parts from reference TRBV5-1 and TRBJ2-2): KAGVTQTPRYLIKTRGQQVTLSCSPISGHRSVSWYQQTPGQGLQFLFEYFSETQRNKGNFPGRFSGRQFSNSRSEMNVSTLELGDSALYLCASKSLAATGELFFGEGSRLTVL.

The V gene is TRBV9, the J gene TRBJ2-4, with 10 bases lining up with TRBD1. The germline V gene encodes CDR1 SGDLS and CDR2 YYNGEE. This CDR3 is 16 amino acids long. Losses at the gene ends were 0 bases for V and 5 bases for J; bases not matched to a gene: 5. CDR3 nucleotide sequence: TGTGCCAGCAGCGTAGGAATAGGGACAGGGGAAAACATTCAGTACTTC. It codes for CASSVGIGTGENIQYF.